Following are 18 T cell receptor beta chains from one sample sequenced in a study of identical twins' blood T cells. TCRdb analysed the 5' RACE reads with MiXCR anew, one entry per CDR3 protein. This sample has 400,000 or so distinct CDR3 sequences; about 28% occur once, and the top ten carry about 6%. The sequenced sample was PBMCs. The source is a woman between 18 and 55 years old in good health.

The chain joins TRBV19 to TRBJ2-1; TRBD2 matches at 7 bases. The CDR3 consists of 14 residues. The germline V gene encodes CDR1 LNHDA and CDR2 SQIVND (reference sequence). V lost 11 bases to trimming and J lost 7 bases; unmatched junction nucleotides: 14. CDR3 DNA sequence: TGTGCCGTTGGAGCGGGACCCGTGGGGAATGAGCAGTTCTTC. Translation gives CAVGAGPVGNEQFF.

This chain connects TRBV7-2 to TRBJ2-1; TRBD2 is a possible D gene (5 bases). Between the trimmed V and J ends, which lost 5 bases and 4 bases, there was a span of 9 bases. The germline V gene has CDR1 SGHTA and CDR2 FQGNSA. The CDR3 is made up of 13 amino acids. The CDR3 sequence: CASSPEGYNEQFF. CDR3 nucleotide sequence: TGTGCCAGCAGCCCAGAGGGATACAATGAGCAGTTCTTC.

In this sample, this clonotype turned up a few times. This sequence joins TRBV9 and TRBJ2-7; D call uncertain. This CDR3 has 11 residues. Trimming removed 3 bases from V and 6 bases from J, with 7 bases in between. Per germline, CDR1 SGDLS and CDR2 YYNGEE. The CDR3 here is CASSARGEQYF. Here the CDR3 DNA reads TGTGCCAGCAGCGCCCGTGGCGAGCAGTACTTC.

The CDR3 loop reads CASSRRGRLETEAFF. For the CDR3, the DNA is TGTGCCAGCAGCCGCCGGGGGCGCTTAGAAACTGAAGCTTTCTTT. The chain combines TRBV11-2 with TRBJ1-1, with D possibly matching TRBD1 (6 bases). The CDR3 contains 15 residues. The V end was cut by 5 bases, the J end by 5 bases, with 18 bases between. Germline values: CDR1 SGHAT, CDR2 FQNNGV.

About this clonotype itself: The conserved phenylalanine or tryptophan normally closing the CDR3 is absent here, so this likely arose from a read error. The rearrangement joins TRBV18 to TRBJ1-1; no reliable D call. Trimming removed 3 bases from V and 7 bases from J, with 12 bases in between. The CDR3 covers 13 residues. Germline CDR1 and CDR2: KGHSH and LQKENI. For the CDR3, the DNA is TGTGCCAGCTCACCCCGGTCCGATAGTGAAGCTTTCCTT. This translates into CASSPRSDSEAFL.

The chain uses TRBV24-1 and TRBJ2-1, with 9 bases matching TRBD2. V trimming: 3 bases; J trimming: 7 bases; junction bases outside the gene matches: 6. CDR1 and CDR2 (germline): KGHDR, SFDVKD. This CDR3 has 15 residues. CDR3 sequence (DNA): TGTGCCACCAGTGATCCGACTAGCGGAAAAAATGAGCAGTTCTTC. It yields the protein CATSDPTSGKNEQFF.

A few counts support this clonotype. The rearrangement uses TRBV29-1 and TRBJ1-2, with 8 positions matching TRBD1. CDR3 length: 13 amino acids. Germline V gives CDR1 SQVTM, CDR2 ANQGSEA. V lost 0 bases to trimming and J lost 11 bases; unmatched junction nucleotides: 8. Here the CDR3 reads CSVEDRGTGSYTF. The CDR3 DNA reads as TGCAGCGTTGAAGATCGTGGGACAGGCTCTTACACCTTC.

V and J are TRBV11-2 and TRBJ2-2, with D perhaps TRBD2 (6 bases). The germline CDR1 and CDR2 sequences are SGHAT and FQNNGV. The CDR3 has 16 residues. V shed 4 bases and J shed 4 bases, with 16 bases lying between them. The CDR3 region is CASSYGPSAGTGELFF. Written as DNA, the CDR3 is TGTGCCAGCAGCTACGGTCCTAGCGCCGGCACCGGGGAGCTGTTTTTT.

V and J are TRBV11-2 and TRBJ1-2, with 9 nucleotides matching TRBD1. The length of the CDR3 is 14 residues. Trimming at V came to 3 bases and at J to 6 bases, leaving 5 bases not matched to a gene. Germline assignment: CDR1 SGHAT and CDR2 FQNNGV. CDR3 sequence: CASSFTQGANGYTF. CDR3 nucleotides: TGTGCCAGCAGCTTCACACAGGGGGCGAATGGCTACACCTTC.

The chain links TRBV28 to TRBJ1-2; a weak D match, TRBD1 (5 bases). This CDR3 comprises 12 residues. The V gene's germline CDR1 is MDHEN and CDR2 SYDVKM. Trimming took off 6 bases at V and 8 bases at J, with 13 bases between the two ends. CDR3 loop: CASRAGTPGYTF. CDR3 bases: TGTGCCAGCAGAGCCGGGACCCCAGGCTACACCTTC.

This clonotype appeared once. The genes are TRBV29-1 and TRBJ2-2, with unresolved D. The CDR3 extends over 18 amino acids. The V and J ends lost 0 bases and 7 bases respectively, with 24 bases between them. Germline values: CDR1 SQVTM, CDR2 ANQGSEA. The CDR3 region has the DNA TGCAGCGTTGAAGATCTTTTGCCCCGAGGAAATTGCCTCGGGGAGCTGTTTTTT. Amino acid sequence: CSVEDLLPRGNCLGELFF.

In its sample, this clonotype was seen a few times. The chain couples TRBV27 to TRBJ1-5; the D is unclear. V lost 5 bases, J lost 0 bases, and 11 bases lay in between. Looked up from germline, CDR1 is MNHEY and CDR2 is SMNVEV (reference sequence). This CDR3 is 15 amino acids long. The CDR3 coding sequence is TGTGCCAGCAGTCATAATTTACATAGCAATCAGCCCCAGCATTTT. Translated, it gives CASSHNLHSNQPQHF.

In its sample, this clonotype was seen a few times. The chain recombines TRBV5-6 with TRBJ1-3; no clear D gene. CDR1 and CDR2 (germline): SGHDT, YYEEEE. CDR3 length: 15 residues. Trimming stripped 0 bases from V and 3 bases from J, with 10 bases between. The CDR3 reads CASSLVSAVGNTIYF. CDR3 bases: TGTGCCAGCAGCTTGGTCTCGGCTGTTGGAAACACCATATATTTT.

Many counts were recorded for this clonotype. The chain combines TRBV2 with TRBJ1-4; no firm D call. The V end was cut by 8 bases, the J end by 4 bases, with 11 bases between. The CDR3 is made up of 13 amino acids. Per germline, CDR1 SNHLY and CDR2 FYNNEI. The CDR3 loop reads CASGRVLNEKLFF. Here the CDR3 DNA reads TGTGCCAGCGGTCGGGTTCTTAATGAAAAACTGTTTTTT. Full variable domain (rest looked up from reference TRBV2 and TRBJ1-4): EPEVTQTPSHQVTQMGQEVILRCVPISNHLYFYWYRQILGQKVEFLVSFYNNEISEKSEIFDDQFSVERPDGSNFTLKIRSTKLEDSAMYFCASGRVLNEKLFFGSGTQLSVL.

This clonotype was seen more than once but under ten times. The V and J genes are TRBV6-6 and TRBJ1-5; D not certain. V was clipped by 6 bases and J by 4 bases, with 13 bases between them. This CDR3 contains 14 residues. The germline V gene has CDR1 MNHNY and CDR2 SVGAGI (reference sequence). The CDR3 DNA sequence: TGTGCCAGCAGGCGTGGCCTGACTAATCAGCCCCAGCATTTT. Its protein is CASRRGLTNQPQHF.

The table lists this clonotype with many counts. V and J are TRBV27 and TRBJ1-5, with a tentative D call TRBD1 (6 bases). The CDR3 extends over 14 amino acids. Deletions cut 8 bases from V and 1 base from J, with 12 bases between. Germline assignment: CDR1 MNHEY and CDR2 SMNVEV (reference sequence). The chain's CDR3 is CASGGTNSNQPQHF. The CDR3, as DNA: TGTGCCAGCGGGGGGACAAACAGCAATCAGCCCCAGCATTTT.

This clonotype showed up just a few times. The chain is built from TRBV19 and TRBJ2-2; D remains ambiguous. Looked up from germline, CDR1 is LNHDA and CDR2 is SQIVND (reference sequence). The CDR3 is 15 residues long. V was cut by 2 bases and J by 7 bases, with 14 bases left in between. The CDR3 region is CASSIQPQIVGELFF. CDR3 in DNA: TGTGCCAGTAGTATACAGCCACAGATCGTCGGGGAGCTGTTTTTT.

There are many counts of this clonotype. The chain combines TRBV11-2 with TRBJ2-1, with 11 positions matching TRBD2. The germline V gene has CDR1 SGHAT and CDR2 FQNNGV. CDR3 length equals 16 residues. J was trimmed by 5 bases and V by 2 bases; bases with no gene match: 5. CDR3 sequence: CASSLILAGGNNEQFF. For the CDR3, the DNA is TGTGCCAGCAGCTTAATCCTAGCGGGGGGTAACAATGAGCAGTTCTTC.